This entry lists 31 T cell receptor beta chains sequenced from one sample in a study of T-cell reconstitution after alpha-beta-depleted transplantation in children. Preparation of the TCRbeta library involved a method that used unique molecular identifiers. MiXCR, applied by TCRdb to the PCR reads, yields one record per CDR3 protein. The data hold around 490,000 distinct CDR3 sequences, with over 10% observed a single time. The specimen was PBMCs, mostly from graft donor cells, collected 180 days after TCRalphabeta/CD19-depleted stem cell transplant. The receptors come from a female patient aged 2-10 years who had a stem cell transplant for aplastic anemia, so the T cells may come from the graft donor.

The chain has TRBV12-3 or TRBV12-4 and TRBJ2-1; D is unresolved. The V and J ends lost 3 bases and 2 bases respectively, with 11 bases between them. The CDR3 extends over 15 amino acids. CDR3 nucleotides: TGTGCCAGCAGTTTTAGGAAGGGCCCCTACAATGAGCAGTTCTTC. Amino acids: CASSFRKGPYNEQFF.

This clonotype was seen more than once but under ten times. The gene calls are TRBV3-1 and TRBJ2-5, with TRBD1 matching over 7 bases. The CDR3 sequence is 14 residues long. V was clipped by 4 bases and J by 6 bases; unmatched bases: 8. CDR1 and CDR2 (germline): LGHDT, YNNKEL (reference sequence). CDR3 region: CASSRPPGQKTQYF. The CDR3 coding sequence is TGTGCCAGCAGCCGCCCCCCGGGACAGAAGACCCAGTACTTC.

This clonotype was counted only a few times. This sequence joins TRBV7-6 and TRBJ2-1; 9 bases are shared with TRBD2. The CDR3 extends over 18 amino acids. Germline CDR1 reads SGHVS; CDR2 reads FNYEAQ. The V segment lost 2 bases and the J segment 2 bases; nucleotides outside the gene matches: 10. The CDR3 region is CASSLSAGGPGTYNEQFF. In DNA, the CDR3 is TGTGCCAGCAGCTTAAGTGCGGGAGGGCCGGGTACCTACAATGAGCAGTTCTTC.

This clonotype has only a few counts. The rearrangement uses TRBV4-3 and TRBJ2-4; a weak D match, TRBD1 (6 bases). The CDR3 spans 16 residues. Germline V gene data show CDR1 as LGHNA and CDR2 as YSLEER. V lost 2 bases and J lost 1, with 12 bases in between. CDR3 sequence: CASSQFGGGAKNIQYF. In DNA, the CDR3 is TGCGCCAGCAGCCAATTTGGGGGCGGTGCCAAAAACATTCAGTACTTC.

The CDR3 DNA follows: TGTGCCAGCAGCGGAGGGGAACGGCAGTACGTC. It specifies CASSGGERQYV. J is TRBJ2-7 and V is TRBV7-6; D perhaps matches TRBD2 (6 bases). Trimming took off 5 bases at V and 9 bases at J, with 11 bases between the two ends. The germline V gene has CDR1 SGHVS and CDR2 FNYEAQ. The CDR3 has 11 residues.

The J gene is TRBJ1-5, the V gene TRBV7-2, with 10 bases lining up with TRBD1. Per germline, CDR1 SGHTA and CDR2 FQGNSA. The CDR3 has 16 amino acids. V shed 5 bases and J 5 bases; nucleotides not matched to a gene: 9. The CDR3 sequence is CASSPRGQGPDQPQHF. CDR3 coding DNA: TGTGCCAGCAGCCCAAGGGGACAGGGGCCTGATCAGCCCCAGCATTTT.

This clonotype was seen ten or more times. The rearrangement joins TRBV20-1 to TRBJ2-4; 10 positions agree with TRBD1. CDR3 size: 14 residues. The trim removed 1 base at V and 4 bases at J, leaving 1 base unmatched. In germline, CDR1 is DFQATT, CDR2 SNEGSKA (reference sequence). CDR3 sequence (DNA): TGCAGTGCTAGAGGACAGGGGGCAAAAAACATTCAGTACTTC. The encoded protein is CSARGQGAKNIQYF.

This chain connects TRBV3-1 to TRBJ1-5; 7 nucleotides agree with TRBD1. The CDR3 consists of 13 residues. V lost 6 bases, J lost 4 bases, and 3 bases stayed unmatched. Germline V gene sequence: CDR1 LGHDT, CDR2 YNNKEL (reference sequence). CDR3 region: CASSTTGNQPQHF. The CDR3 DNA sequence: TGTGCCAGCAGTACGACAGGGAATCAGCCCCAGCATTTT.

This clonotype has just a few counts. The gene calls are TRBV7-2 and TRBJ2-2; TRBD2 aligns across 8 bases. The V gene end was trimmed by 2 bases and the J gene end by 6 bases; junction bases not matched to a gene: 5. There are 15 residues in the CDR3. Germline V gene lookup returns CDR1 SGHTA and CDR2 FQGNSA. The CDR3: CASSLRPGGSGELFF. CDR3 in DNA: TGTGCCAGCAGCTTACGACCGGGAGGGTCCGGGGAGCTGTTTTTT.

This clonotype was recorded at least ten times. The rearrangement uses TRBV5-1 and TRBJ2-2, with D perhaps assigned TRBD1 or TRBD2 (6 bases each). The CDR3 is 15 amino acids. Trimming removed 4 bases at V and 7 bases at J, with 17 bases between. CDR1 is SGHRS and CDR2 is YFSETQ in the germline V gene. DNA for the CDR3: TGCGCCAGCAGCCCACGACTAGTACAGGGCGGGGAGCTGTTTTTT. Translated: CASSPRLVQGGELFF.

The chain's CDR3 is CASSSTTGGIGYTF. Here the CDR3 DNA reads TGCGCCAGCAGCAGTACCACAGGGGGAATTGGCTACACCTTC. This chain links TRBV5-1 with TRBJ1-2, with 8 bases matching TRBD1. V was pared by 4 bases and J by 7 bases, with 9 bases of the junction left unmatched. The CDR3 consists of 14 residues. Germline CDR1 is SGHRS and CDR2 is YFSETQ.

This clonotype was observed a few times. The chain links TRBV28 to TRBJ2-1; 8 nucleotides line up with TRBD1. Per germline, CDR1 MDHEN and CDR2 SYDVKM. Trimming cost V 4 bases and J 4 bases; bases outside gene matches: 3. The CDR3 has 14 residues. The CDR3 nucleotides read TGTGCCAGCAGTTACAGGGGGGTTTACAATGAGCAGTTCTTC. Amino acids: CASSYRGVYNEQFF.

There are a few counts of this clonotype. The chain couples TRBV20-1 to TRBJ2-7, with 12 bases aligning to TRBD2. Trimming took 6 bases from V and 0 from J; bases not matched to a gene: 12. The CDR3 extends over 17 amino acids. Germline V gene lookup returns CDR1 DFQATT and CDR2 SNEGSKA (reference sequence). CDR3 DNA: TGCAGTGCAGTACTGACTAGCGGGAGTGAGTCCTCCTACGAGCAGTACTTC. Translation: CSAVLTSGSESSYEQYF.

The V gene is TRBV20-1, the J gene TRBJ2-3; tentative D call: TRBD2 (5 bases). Trimming removed 0 bases at V and 2 bases at J, with 15 bases between. The CDR3 has 16 amino acids. Per germline, CDR1 DFQATT and CDR2 SNEGSKA (reference sequence). The CDR3 is CSARDLSGAPTDTQYF. DNA of the CDR3: TGCAGTGCTAGAGATCTCAGCGGAGCCCCCACAGATACGCAGTATTTT.

This sequence joins TRBV27 and TRBJ2-1; weak D call: TRBD2 (5 bases). The V gene lost 6 bases and the J gene lost 0 bases, with 12 bases spanning the gap. The germline CDR1 and CDR2 sequences are MNHEY and SMNVEV (reference sequence). The CDR3 has 15 residues. CDR3 DNA: TGTGCCAGCAGCTCTCTCCTAGCCTCCTACAATGAGCAGTTCTTC. Protein sequence: CASSSLLASYNEQFF.

This chain links TRBV20-1 with TRBJ2-3; the match to TRBD2 covers 7 bases. Germline CDR1 DFQATT, CDR2 SNEGSKA (reference sequence). The CDR3 sequence is 16 residues long. The junction had 14 bases not matched to a gene; V was cut back by 3 bases and J by 5 bases. The CDR3 loop reads CSASLEWEGQVDTQYF. The CDR3 region has the DNA TGCAGTGCTAGTCTAGAGTGGGAGGGCCAAGTAGATACGCAGTATTTT.

This clonotype was picked up a small number of times. V usage is TRBV6-1 and J usage is TRBJ1-1, with D possibly TRBD1 on 5 matching bases. The CDR3 consists of 13 residues. Trimming left V 5 bases short and J 11 bases short, with 18 bases between. Germline assignment: CDR1 MNHNS and CDR2 SASEGT. The CDR3 protein is CASSTSPGRRAFF. For the CDR3, the DNA is TGTGCCAGCAGTACCTCACCGGGACGGAGGGCTTTCTTT.

Ten or more counts support this clonotype. The gene calls are TRBV15 and TRBJ2-2, with no clear D. Germline V lookup: CDR1 LNHNV, CDR2 YYDKDF (reference sequence). Trimming removed 0 bases from V and 0 bases from J, with 8 bases in between. This CDR3 spans 16 amino acids. The CDR3 spells CATSRDRLPNTGELFF. The CDR3, as DNA: TGTGCCACCAGCAGAGATCGGCTACCGAACACCGGGGAGCTGTTTTTT. Supplemented by reference TRBV15 and TRBJ2-2, the full variable domain reads DAMVIQNPRYQVTQFGKPVTLSCSQTLNHNVMYWYQQKSSQAPKLLFHYYDKDFNNEADTPDNFQSRRPNTSFCFLDIRSPGLGDTAMYLCATSRDRLPNTGELFFGEGSRLTVL.

This clonotype was seen a handful of times. The J gene is TRBJ2-7, the V gene TRBV9; D not certain. Germline-derived CDR1 and CDR2 are SGDLS and YYNGEE. The length of the CDR3 is 13 residues. V lost 3 bases and J lost 1, with 8 bases in between. The CDR3 is CASSEGGSYEQYF. CDR3 in DNA: TGTGCCAGCAGCGAGGGCGGATCCTACGAGCAGTACTTC.

The chain couples TRBV29-1 to TRBJ2-2; 8 nucleotides match TRBD2. Germline V gives CDR1 SQVTM, CDR2 ANQGSEA. The CDR3 is made up of 14 amino acids. Trimming cost V 5 bases and J 1 base; bases outside gene matches: 3. CDR3 sequence: CSVRSGRNTGELFF. In nucleotides, the CDR3 is TGCAGCGTTAGAAGCGGGAGGAACACCGGGGAGCTGTTTTTT.

There are a few counts of this clonotype. The chain recombines TRBV5-1 with TRBJ1-1; 9 nucleotides match TRBD1. The germline V gene encodes CDR1 SGHRS and CDR2 YFSETQ. The CDR3 consists of 15 residues. V lost 2 bases to trimming and J lost 3 bases; unmatched junction nucleotides: 5. The CDR3 DNA follows: TGCGCCAGCAGCTTTAACAGGGGGCTGGACACTGAAGCTTTCTTT. The encoded protein is CASSFNRGLDTEAFF. The variable domain in full, with the rest retrieved from reference TRBV5-1 and TRBJ1-1, is KAGVTQTPRYLIKTRGQQVTLSCSPISGHRSVSWYQQTPGQGLQFLFEYFSETQRNKGNFPGRFSGRQFSNSRSEMNVSTLELGDSALYLCASSFNRGLDTEAFFGQGTRLTVV.

The chain links TRBV6-5 to TRBJ2-1; 9 positions match TRBD2. Germline CDR1 is MNHEY and CDR2 is SVGAGI. This CDR3 has 17 amino acids. The junction had 10 bases not matched to a gene; V was cut back by 0 bases and J by 7 bases. The CDR3 nucleotides read TGTGCCAGCAGTTACTCCCCCTGGGCGGGAGGGGGGAATGAGCAGTTCTTC. Residues: CASSYSPWAGGGNEQFF.

This clonotype has more than one count but fewer than ten. In nucleotides, the CDR3 is TGTGCCAGCTCCAGAGTGGGAGGGCTCCAAGAGACCCAGTACTTC. Its translation is CASSRVGGLQETQYF. The chain uses TRBV6-5 and TRBJ2-5; 7 positions match TRBD2. Germline V gene data show CDR1 as MNHEY and CDR2 as SVGAGI. This CDR3 is 15 amino acids long. V lost 8 bases to trimming and J lost 1 base; unmatched junction nucleotides: 10.

In its sample, this clonotype was seen a few times. CDR3 coding DNA: TGTGCCAGCAGCAACCTCCGGGGGGGTAGAAACATTCAGTACTTC. This gives the protein CASSNLRGGRNIQYF. The rearrangement uses TRBV27 and TRBJ2-4, with 8 bases identical to TRBD2. With 6 bases clipped from V and 6 bases from J, the junction kept 10 bases outside the gene matches. This CDR3 is 15 amino acids long. Germline CDR1 reads MNHEY; CDR2 reads SMNVEV (reference sequence).

The table lists this clonotype with a few counts. The chain carries TRBV7-2 and TRBJ1-2; 9 bases map to TRBD1. The CDR3 contains 17 residues. Germline lookup yields CDR1 SGHTA and CDR2 FQGNSA. Germline trimming cut 3 bases from V and 1 base from J; bases unmatched to any gene: 9. CDR3 coding DNA: TGTGCCAGCAGCTTTTGGGACAGGGACCTAAATAACTATGGCTACACCTTC. This gives the protein CASSFWDRDLNNYGYTF.

This clonotype showed up many times. The chain recombines TRBV3-1 with TRBJ2-1; D is perhaps TRBD2 (6 bases). Germline V gene sequence: CDR1 LGHDT, CDR2 YNNKEL (reference sequence). The V end lost 4 bases, the J end lost 0 bases, and 10 bases lay between the germline ends. The CDR3 length is 15 residues. The CDR3 coding sequence is TGTGCCAGCAGCCTCGGGACTTCCTCCTACAATGAGCAGTTCTTC. Protein sequence: CASSLGTSSYNEQFF.

This sequence joins TRBV28 and TRBJ2-1, with D tentatively TRBD1 or TRBD2 (5 bases each). CDR1 is MDHEN and CDR2 is SYDVKM in the germline V gene. V lost 5 bases and J 15 bases, leaving 20 bases between the germline ends. CDR3 length: 13 amino acids. The chain's CDR3 is CASSQRGPVFGFF. The DNA for the CDR3 is TGTGCCAGCAGTCAACGGGGCCCGGTTTTTGGGTTCTTC.

This clonotype was seen many times. This rearrangement joins TRBV29-1 to TRBJ2-5; a possible D gene is TRBD1 (5 bases). Germline V gene lookup returns CDR1 SQVTM and CDR2 ANQGSEA. V shed 3 bases and J shed 5 bases, with 10 bases lying between them. This CDR3 region has 12 residues. As DNA, the CDR3 is TGCAGCGTTGACAGGGCTTACGAGACCCAGTACTTC. The encoded protein is CSVDRAYETQYF. Complete variable domain (other parts from reference TRBV29-1 and TRBJ2-5): SAVISQKPSRDICQRGTSLTIQCQVDSQVTMMFWYRQQPGQSLTLIATANQGSEATYESGFVIDKFPISRPNLTFSTLTVSNMSPEDSSIYLCSVDRAYETQYFGPGTRLLVL.

A few counts support this clonotype. This chain joins TRBV5-1 and TRBJ1-4; unclear D gene. This CDR3 region has 17 residues. V lost 0 bases to trimming and J lost 5 bases, with 17 bases between them. In germline, CDR1 is SGHRS, CDR2 YFSETQ. CDR3: CASSLDSPQRTNEKLFF. CDR3 bases: TGCGCCAGCAGCTTGGATTCCCCCCAACGTACAAATGAAAAACTGTTTTTT.

This sequence joins TRBV28 and TRBJ2-3; possible D gene TRBD2, 5 bases. Looked up from germline, CDR1 is MDHEN and CDR2 is SYDVKM. CDR3 length: 15 residues. Trimming shortened V by 4 bases and J by 0 bases, and 11 bases separated the two germline ends. The CDR3 DNA sequence: TGTGCCAGCAGTTGGCGGGTCGGAAGCACAGATACGCAGTATTTT. This sequence encodes CASSWRVGSTDTQYF. Together with reference TRBV28 and TRBJ2-3, the CDR3 gives the full variable domain: DVKVTQSSRYLVKRTGEKVFLECVQDMDHENMFWYRQDPGLGLRLIYFSYDVKMKEKGDIPEGYSVSREKKERFSLILESASTNQTSMYLCASSWRVGSTDTQYFGPGTRLTVL.

The CDR3 DNA follows: TGCGCCAGCAGCCAAGATAATGGGGGGTTGCATGAGCAGTTCTTC. Amino acids: CASSQDNGGLHEQFF. This sequence joins TRBV4-3 and TRBJ2-1, with D possibly TRBD2 on 6 matching bases. CDR3 length: 15 residues. The germline CDR1 and CDR2 sequences are LGHNA and YSLEER. Trimming left V 0 bases short and J 8 bases short, with 14 bases between.